This T cell receptor beta chain is drawn from a study of neurological immune-mediated disorders. This clonotype was counted at least ten times. The cDNA was produced through 5'RACE with 10-nucleotide random UMIs. MiXCR was run by TCRdb on the 5' RACE reads, yielding one entry per CDR3 protein. This table holds 50,000 to 60,000 distinct CDR3 sequences, 4% found once. Trimming removed 7 bases at V and 8 bases at J, with 20 bases between. The CDR3 spans 15 residues. Sequencing was carried out using CD4+ T cells from blood. The clonotype originates from a woman in her 40s with multiple sclerosis. The rearrangement uses TRBV12-3 or TRBV12-4 and TRBJ1-4; D uncertain. The CDR3 loop is CASTLAIGGGEKLFF. In DNA form, the CDR3 reads TGTGCCAGCACCCTAGCTATCGGCGGCGGAGAAAAACTGTTTTTT.